This is a list of T cell receptor beta chains from one sample in a study of blood T cell repertoires in COVID-19. Data came from immunoSEQ multiplex PCR; TCRdb stores just in-frame clones and leaves some out. Of over 150,000 clones in the sample, 84% were seen once. Specimen: peripheral blood. Every receptor here comes from an elderly woman with COVID-19, enrolled during active disease. CDR3s include the opening cysteine and the closing phenylalanine or tryptophan. A D gene is named only where the DNA matches it firmly. Clone size appears in some rows only: once, few, many, or a class for an expanded clone.

TRBJ1-3,NA,15,TRBV18,NA,CASSITNQAGNTIYF,TGTGCCAGCTCAATCACAAATCAGGCAGGAAACACCATATATTTT
TRBJ1-1,TRBD1,15,TRBV6-2/TRBV6-3,NA,CASSRFPRDSPEAFF,TGTGCCAGCAGTCGATTCCCCCGGGACAGCCCTGAAGCTTTCTTT
TRBJ2-1,TRBD2,13,TRBV18,few,CASSLSGRASWFF,TGTGCCAGCTCACTTAGCGGGAGGGCCTCGTGGTTCTTC
TRBJ2-7,TRBD1,14,TRBV18,NA,CASSPDRAWYEQYF,TGTGCCAGCTCACCAGACAGGGCGTGGTACGAGCAGTACTTC
TRBJ2-3,NA,13,TRBV9,NA,CASSGTLRDTQYF,TGTGCCAGCAGTGGGACACTCAGAGATACGCAGTATTTT
TRBJ2-3,NA,13,TRBV9,NA,CASSVQRTDTQYF,TGTGCCAGCAGCGTGCAGCGGACAGATACGCAGTATTTT
TRBJ2-3,NA,14,TRBV18,NA,CASSSGQTPDTQYF,TGTGCCAGCTCATCCGGACAGACCCCAGATACGCAGTATTTT
TRBJ2-5,TRBD2,14,TRBV2,NA,CASSGPGGGETQYF,TGTGCCAGCAGTGGCCCGGGGGGTGGGGAGACCCAGTACTTC
TRBJ2-7,TRBD1,13,TRBV19,NA,CASSSTGVYEQYF,TGTGCCAGTAGTTCGACAGGGGTATACGAGCAGTACTTC
TRBJ2-5,NA,15,TRBV27,NA,CASIPRDSHKETQYF,TGTGCCAGCATCCCCCGGGACTCTCACAAAGAGACCCAGTACTTC
TRBJ1-6,NA,12,TRBV7-9,NA,CASSLRVLPLHF,TGTGCCAGCAGCCTCAGGGTTTTACCCCTCCACTTT
TRBJ1-4,TRBD1,16,TRBV7-9,NA,CASSTRGGTGDEKLFF,TGTGCCAGCAGCACCAGAGGCGGGACAGGGGATGAAAAACTGTTTTTT
TRBJ1-2,NA,14,TRBV28,NA,CASSSHFGGYGYTF,TGTGCCAGCAGTTCGCACTTCGGGGGCTATGGCTACACCTTC
TRBJ1-2,NA,15,TRBV4-1,NA,CASSQDQTGYYGYTF,TGCGCCAGCAGCCAAGATCAAACAGGGTACTATGGCTACACCTTC
TRBJ1-2,NA,14,TRBV7-9,few,CASSLEAAHYGYTF,TGTGCCAGCAGCTTAGAGGCGGCCCACTATGGCTACACCTTC
TRBJ2-2,TRBD2,14,TRBV19,NA,CASKGAGGPGELFF,TGTGCCAGTAAAGGGGCGGGAGGGCCCGGGGAGCTGTTTTTT
TRBJ1-3,NA,13,TRBV2,NA,CASRAHSGNTIYF,TGTGCCAGCAGGGCCCACTCTGGAAACACCATATATTTT
TRBJ2-3,NA,16,TRBV23-1,NA,CASSQSKYGGTDTQYF,TGCGCCAGCAGTCAATCGAAGTACGGAGGGACAGATACGCAGTATTTT
TRBJ1-4,NA,14,TRBV7-2,NA,CASSLGTVNEKLFF,TGTGCCAGCAGCTTAGGGACAGTTAATGAAAAACTGTTTTTT
TRBJ1-2,TRBD1,16,TRBV28,NA,CASSLGGTGFINGYTF,TGTGCCAGCAGTTTGGGGGGGACAGGCTTTATTAATGGCTACACCTTC
TRBJ2-3,NA,13,TRBV6-5,NA,CASISSSTDTQYF,TGTGCCAGCATCTCTTCTAGCACAGATACGCAGTATTTT
TRBJ2-7,TRBD1,15,TRBV7-2,NA,CASSLALQGPYEQYF,TGTGCCAGCAGCTTAGCGCTACAGGGGCCCTACGAGCAGTACTTC
TRBJ2-2,NA,13,TRBV30,NA,CAWSVTPQGELFF,TGTGCCTGGAGTGTAACCCCTCAGGGGGAGCTGTTTTTT
TRBJ2-5,NA,14,TRBV7-7,NA,CASSLTLRKETQYF,TGTGCTAGCAGCTTAACGCTGCGGAAAGAGACCCAGTACTTC
TRBJ2-7,TRBD2,17,TRBV27,NA,CASSRLAGDSYPYEQYF,TGTGCCAGCAGCCGGCTAGCGGGGGATTCTTACCCCTACGAGCAGTACTTC
TRBJ1-2,NA,14,TRBV19,few,CASFVPGTNYGYTF,TGTGCCAGCTTCGTACCGGGAACTAACTATGGCTACACCTTC
TRBJ2-5,NA,14,TRBV10-3,NA,CAISESTGIETQYF,TGTGCCATCAGTGAGTCGACGGGGATAGAGACCCAGTACTTC
TRBJ1-2,NA,14,TRBV6-5,NA,CASRKQGANYGYTF,TGTGCCAGCAGAAAACAGGGCGCTAACTATGGCTACACCTTC
TRBJ1-4,NA,12,TRBV19,NA,CASKPSYEKLFF,TGTGCCAGTAAGCCCTCTTATGAAAAACTGTTTTTT
TRBJ2-3,TRBD2,13,TRBV28,NA,CASRAGGPDTQYF,TGTGCCAGCAGGGCGGGAGGGCCGGATACGCAGTATTTT
TRBJ2-7,TRBD1,15,TRBV7-2,NA,CASSPRTGGSYEQYF,TGTGCCAGCAGCCCCCGGACAGGTGGGTCCTACGAGCAGTACTTC
TRBJ1-2,NA,13,TRBV27,NA,CASSPGLIYGYTF,TGTGCCAGCAGTCCCGGACTTATTTATGGCTACACCTTC
TRBJ1-5,TRBD1,14,TRBV18,NA,CASSPTGGNQPQHF,TGTGCCAGCTCCCCTACAGGGGGCAATCAGCCCCAGCATTTT